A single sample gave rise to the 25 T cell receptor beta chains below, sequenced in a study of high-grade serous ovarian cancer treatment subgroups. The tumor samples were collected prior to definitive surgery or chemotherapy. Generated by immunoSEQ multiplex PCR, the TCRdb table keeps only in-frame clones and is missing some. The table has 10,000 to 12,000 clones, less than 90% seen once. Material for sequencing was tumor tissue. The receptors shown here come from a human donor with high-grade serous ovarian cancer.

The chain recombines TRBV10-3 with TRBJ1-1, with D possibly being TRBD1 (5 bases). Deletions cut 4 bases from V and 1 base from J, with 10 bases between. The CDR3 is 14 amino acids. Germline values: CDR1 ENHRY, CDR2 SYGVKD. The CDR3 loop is CAISGSQGNTEAFF. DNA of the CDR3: TGTGCCATCAGTGGGTCGCAGGGGAACACTGAAGCTTTCTTT.

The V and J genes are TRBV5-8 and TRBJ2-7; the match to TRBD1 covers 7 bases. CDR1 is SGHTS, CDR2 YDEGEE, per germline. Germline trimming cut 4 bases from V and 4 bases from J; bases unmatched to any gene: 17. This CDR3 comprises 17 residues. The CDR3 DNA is TGTGCCAGCAGCCGACGCCGGATGACAGGGAAGGTGTACGAGCAGTACTTC. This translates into CASSRRRMTGKVYEQYF.

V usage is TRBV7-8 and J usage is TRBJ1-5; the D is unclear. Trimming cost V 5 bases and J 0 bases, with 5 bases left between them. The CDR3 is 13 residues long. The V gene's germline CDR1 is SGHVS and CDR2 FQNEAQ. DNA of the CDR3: TGTGCCAGCAGCATGGCTAGCAATCAGCCCCAGCATTTT. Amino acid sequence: CASSMASNQPQHF.

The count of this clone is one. In DNA, the CDR3 is TGTGCCAGCAGCCGCGGACTATCCTACGAGCAGTACTTC. This codes for CASSRGLSYEQYF. The genes are TRBV4-2 and TRBJ2-7; D might be TRBD2 (6 bases). V lost 4 bases, J lost 1 base, and 8 bases lay in between. Germline values: CDR1 LGHNA, CDR2 YNFKEQ. The CDR3 totals 13 residues.

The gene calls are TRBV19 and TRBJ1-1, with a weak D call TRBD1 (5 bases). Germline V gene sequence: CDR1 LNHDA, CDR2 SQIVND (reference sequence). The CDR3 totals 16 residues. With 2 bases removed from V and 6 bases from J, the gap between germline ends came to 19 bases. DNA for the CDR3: TGTGCCAGTAGTATATGGGTTCCGATAGGGGTCTCTGAAGCTTTCTTT. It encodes CASSIWVPIGVSEAFF. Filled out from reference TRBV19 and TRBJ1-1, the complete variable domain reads DGGITQSPKYLFRKEGQNVTLSCEQNLNHDAMYWYRQDPGQGLRLIYYSQIVNDFQKGDIAEGYSVSREKKESFPLTVTSAQKNPTAFYLCASSIWVPIGVSEAFFGQGTRLTVV.

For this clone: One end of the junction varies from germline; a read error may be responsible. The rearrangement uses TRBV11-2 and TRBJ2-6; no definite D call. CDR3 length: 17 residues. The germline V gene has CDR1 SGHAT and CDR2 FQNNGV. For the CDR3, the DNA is TGTGCCAGCAGGTTAGAGCTTGGGATCGCTGGGGCCAACGTCCTGACTTTC. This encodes CASRLELGIAGANVLTF.

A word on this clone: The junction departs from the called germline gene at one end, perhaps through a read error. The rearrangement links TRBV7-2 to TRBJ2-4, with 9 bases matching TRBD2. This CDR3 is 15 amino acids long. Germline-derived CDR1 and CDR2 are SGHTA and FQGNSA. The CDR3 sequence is CASSPERLAGNGVDF. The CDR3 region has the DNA TGTGCCAGCAGCCCAGAACGTCTAGCGGGAAATGGTGTTGACTTC. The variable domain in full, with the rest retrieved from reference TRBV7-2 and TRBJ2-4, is GAGVSQSPSNKVTEKGKDVELRCDPISGHTALYWYRQSLGQGLEFLIYFQGNSAPDKSGLPSDRFSAERTGGSVSTLTIQRTQQEDSAVYLCASSPERLAGNGVDFGAGTRLSVL.

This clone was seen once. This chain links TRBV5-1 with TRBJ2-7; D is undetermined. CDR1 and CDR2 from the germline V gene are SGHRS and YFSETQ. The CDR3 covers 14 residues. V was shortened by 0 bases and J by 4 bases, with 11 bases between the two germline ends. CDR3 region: CASSLEGRSYEQYF. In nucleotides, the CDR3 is TGCGCCAGCAGCTTGGAGGGCCGCAGTTACGAGCAGTACTTC.

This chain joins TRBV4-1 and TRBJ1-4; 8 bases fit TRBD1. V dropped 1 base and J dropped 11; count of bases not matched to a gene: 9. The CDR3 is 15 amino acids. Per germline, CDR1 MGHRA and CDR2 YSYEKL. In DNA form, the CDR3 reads TGCGCCAGCAGCCAAGGGGGAGACAGGGGACGGAAACTGTTTTTT. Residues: CASSQGGDRGRKLFF.

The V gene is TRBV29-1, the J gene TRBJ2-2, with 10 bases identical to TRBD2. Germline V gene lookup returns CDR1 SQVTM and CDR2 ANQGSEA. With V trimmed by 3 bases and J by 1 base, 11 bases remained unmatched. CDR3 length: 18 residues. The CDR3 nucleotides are TGCAGCGTTGACATCGCTAGCGGGAGAGGGGGGAACACCGGGGAGCTGTTTTTT. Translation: CSVDIASGRGGNTGELFF.

This chain's CDR3 is CAWIVGGRNNEQFF. In nucleotides, the CDR3 is TGTGCCTGGATAGTTGGGGGAAGGAACAATGAGCAGTTCTTC. The rearrangement links TRBV30 to TRBJ2-1; D possibly uses TRBD1 or TRBD2 (5 bases each). The V and J ends lost 4 bases and 5 bases respectively, with 15 bases between them. The CDR3 is made up of 14 amino acids. Germline V gene data show CDR1 as GTSNPN and CDR2 as SVGIG (reference sequence).

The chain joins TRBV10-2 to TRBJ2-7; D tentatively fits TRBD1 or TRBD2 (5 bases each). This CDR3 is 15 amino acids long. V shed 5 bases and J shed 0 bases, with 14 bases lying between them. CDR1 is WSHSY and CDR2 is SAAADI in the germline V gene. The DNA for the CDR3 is TGCGCCAGCAGTACTGGGACCCCAGGCTCCTACGAGCAGTACTTC. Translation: CASSTGTPGSYEQYF.

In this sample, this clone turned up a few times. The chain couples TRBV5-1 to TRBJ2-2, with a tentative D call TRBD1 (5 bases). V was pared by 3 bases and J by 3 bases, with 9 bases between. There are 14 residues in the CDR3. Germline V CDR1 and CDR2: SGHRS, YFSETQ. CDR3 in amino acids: CASSWGSYTGELFF. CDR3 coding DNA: TGCGCCAGCAGCTGGGGCAGCTACACCGGGGAGCTGTTTTTT.

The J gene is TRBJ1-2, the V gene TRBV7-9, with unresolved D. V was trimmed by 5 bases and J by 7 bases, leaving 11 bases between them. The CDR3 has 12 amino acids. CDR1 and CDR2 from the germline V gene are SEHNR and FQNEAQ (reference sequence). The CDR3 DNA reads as TGTGCCAGCAGCCCAGAGGCCCGTGGCTACACCTTC. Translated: CASSPEARGYTF.

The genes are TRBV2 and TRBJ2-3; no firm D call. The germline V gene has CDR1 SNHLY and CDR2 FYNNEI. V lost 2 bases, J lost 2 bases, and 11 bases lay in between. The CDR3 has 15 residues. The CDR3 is CASSERPPHTDTQYF. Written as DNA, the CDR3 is TGTGCCAGCAGTGAAAGGCCGCCACACACAGATACGCAGTATTTT. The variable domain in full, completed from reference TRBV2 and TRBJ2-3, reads EPEVTQTPSHQVTQMGQEVILRCVPISNHLYFYWYRQILGQKVEFLVSFYNNEISEKSEIFDDQFSVERPDGSNFTLKIRSTKLEDSAMYFCASSERPPHTDTQYFGPGTRLTVL.

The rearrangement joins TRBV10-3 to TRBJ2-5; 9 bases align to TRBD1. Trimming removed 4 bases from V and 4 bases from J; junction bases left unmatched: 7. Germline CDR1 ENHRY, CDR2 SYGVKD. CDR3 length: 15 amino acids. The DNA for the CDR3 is TGTGCCATCAGTGGTGGACAGGGGTTGAGAGAGACCCAGTACTTC. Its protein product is CAISGGQGLRETQYF.

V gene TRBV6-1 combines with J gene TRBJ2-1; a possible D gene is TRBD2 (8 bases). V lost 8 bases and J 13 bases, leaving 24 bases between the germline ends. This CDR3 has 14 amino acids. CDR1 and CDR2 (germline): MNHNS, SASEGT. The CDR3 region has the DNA TGTGCCAGCTCCCGGGAGGGGGCGAGTTTGTTTCAGTTCTTC. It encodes CASSREGASLFQFF.

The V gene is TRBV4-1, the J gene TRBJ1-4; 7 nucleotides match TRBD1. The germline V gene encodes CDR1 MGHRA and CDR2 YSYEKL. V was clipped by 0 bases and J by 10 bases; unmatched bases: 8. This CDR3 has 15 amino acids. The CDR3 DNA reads TGCGCCAGCAGCCAAGAACGGGACAGTACCACAAAACTGTTTTTT. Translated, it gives CASSQERDSTTKLFF.

The CDR3 reads CASSPNHRSSYEQYF. As DNA, the CDR3 is TGTGCCAGTAGTCCCAACCATAGGAGCTCCTACGAGCAGTACTTC. The rearrangement uses TRBV19 and TRBJ2-7, with unresolved D. The germline V gene has CDR1 LNHDA and CDR2 SQIVND (reference sequence). The CDR3 length is 15 residues. The ends were cut back, 5 bases at V and 0 bases at J, with 14 bases in the middle.

The CDR3 DNA sequence: TGTGCCAGTACCCGGACTAGCGGGCGCACAGATACGCAGTATTTT. Encoded protein: CASTRTSGRTDTQYF. The rearrangement links TRBV19 to TRBJ2-3; TRBD2 matches 11 bases. CDR1 is LNHDA and CDR2 is SQIVND in the germline V gene (reference sequence). This CDR3 spans 15 amino acids. J gave up 1 base and V 7 bases, and 4 bases lay outside the gene matches.

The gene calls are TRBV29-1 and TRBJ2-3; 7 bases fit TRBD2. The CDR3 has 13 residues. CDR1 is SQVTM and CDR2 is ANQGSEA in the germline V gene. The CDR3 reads CTVRREDTDTQYF. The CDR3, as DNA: TGCACCGTAAGACGGGAGGACACAGATACGCAGTATTTT.

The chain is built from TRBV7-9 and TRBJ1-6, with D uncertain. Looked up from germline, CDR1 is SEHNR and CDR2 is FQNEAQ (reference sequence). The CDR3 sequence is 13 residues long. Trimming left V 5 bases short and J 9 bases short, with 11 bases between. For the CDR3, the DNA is TGTGCCAGCAGCCCAGGTGGTAGTTCACCCCTCCACTTT. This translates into CASSPGGSSPLHF. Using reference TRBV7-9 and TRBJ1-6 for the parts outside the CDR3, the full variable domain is DTGVSQNPRHKITKRGQNVTFRCDPISEHNRLYWYRQTLGQGPEFLTYFQNEAQLEKSRLLSDRFSAERPKGSFSTLEIQRTEQGDSAMYLCASSPGGSSPLHFGNGTRLTVT.

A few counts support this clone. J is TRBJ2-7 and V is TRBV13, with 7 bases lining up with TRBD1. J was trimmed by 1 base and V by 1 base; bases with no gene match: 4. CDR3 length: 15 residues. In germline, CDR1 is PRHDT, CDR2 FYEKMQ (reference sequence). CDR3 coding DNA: TGTGCCAGCAGCTTAGCGGGACAGAGTTCCTACGAGCAGTACTTC. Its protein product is CASSLAGQSSYEQYF. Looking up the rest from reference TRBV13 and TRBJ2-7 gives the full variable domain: AAGVIQSPRHLIKEKRETATLKCYPIPRHDTVYWYQQGPGQDPQFLISFYEKMQSDKGSIPDRFSAQQFSDYHSELNMSSLELGDSALYFCASSLAGQSSYEQYFGPGTRLTVT.

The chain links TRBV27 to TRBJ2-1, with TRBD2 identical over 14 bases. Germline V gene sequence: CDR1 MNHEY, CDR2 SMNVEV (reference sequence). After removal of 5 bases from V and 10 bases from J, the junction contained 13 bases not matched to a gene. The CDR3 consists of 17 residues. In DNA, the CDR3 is TGTGCCAGCAGTCAGCGCTCGGGACTAGCGGGAGCAGAGGAGCAGTTCTTC. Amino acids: CASSQRSGLAGAEEQFF.

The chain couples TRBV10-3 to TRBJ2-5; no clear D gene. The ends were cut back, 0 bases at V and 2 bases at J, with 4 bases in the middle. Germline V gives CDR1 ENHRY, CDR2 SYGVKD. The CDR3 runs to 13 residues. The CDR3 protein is CAISESWQETQYF. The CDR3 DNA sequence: TGTGCCATCAGTGAGTCTTGGCAAGAGACCCAGTACTTC.